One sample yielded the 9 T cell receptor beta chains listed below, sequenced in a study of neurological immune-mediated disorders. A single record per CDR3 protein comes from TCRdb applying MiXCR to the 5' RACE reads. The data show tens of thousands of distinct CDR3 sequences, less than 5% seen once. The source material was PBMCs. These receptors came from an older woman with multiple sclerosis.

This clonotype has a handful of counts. The CDR3 protein is CASRERGRTDTQYF. The CDR3 bases are TGTGCCAGCAGGGAGCGGGGTCGGACAGATACGCAGTATTTT. This chain connects TRBV12-3 or TRBV12-4 to TRBJ2-3, with 7 nucleotides matching TRBD2. The V segment lost 6 bases and the J segment 3 bases; nucleotides outside the gene matches: 6. CDR3 length equals 14 residues.

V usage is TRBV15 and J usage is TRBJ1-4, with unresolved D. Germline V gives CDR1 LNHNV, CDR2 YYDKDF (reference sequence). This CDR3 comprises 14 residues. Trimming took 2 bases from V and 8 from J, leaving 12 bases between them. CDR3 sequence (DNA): TGTGCCACCAGCAGAAACGTGGGGAACGAAAAACTGTTTTTT. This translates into CATSRNVGNEKLFF.

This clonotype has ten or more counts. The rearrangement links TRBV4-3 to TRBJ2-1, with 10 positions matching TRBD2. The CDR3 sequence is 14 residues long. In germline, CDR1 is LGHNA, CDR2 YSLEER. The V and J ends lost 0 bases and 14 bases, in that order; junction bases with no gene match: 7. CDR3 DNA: TGCGCCAGCAGCCAAGAAGCCCAGAGCGGGAGGGAGTTCTTC. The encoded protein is CASSQEAQSGREFF.

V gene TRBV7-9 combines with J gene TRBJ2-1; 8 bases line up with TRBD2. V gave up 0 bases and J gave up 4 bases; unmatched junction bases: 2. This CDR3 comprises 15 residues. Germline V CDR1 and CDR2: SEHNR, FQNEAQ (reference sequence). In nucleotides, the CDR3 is TGTGCCAGCAGCTTAGCGACTAGCGCTTACAATGAGCAGTTCTTC. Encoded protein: CASSLATSAYNEQFF.

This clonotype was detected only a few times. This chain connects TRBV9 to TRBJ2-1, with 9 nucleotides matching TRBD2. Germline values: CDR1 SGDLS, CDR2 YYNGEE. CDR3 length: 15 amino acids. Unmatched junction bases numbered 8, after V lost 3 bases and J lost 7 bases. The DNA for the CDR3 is TGTGCCAGCAGCGGTGGACTAGCGCCCACTAATGAGCAGTTCTTC. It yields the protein CASSGGLAPTNEQFF.

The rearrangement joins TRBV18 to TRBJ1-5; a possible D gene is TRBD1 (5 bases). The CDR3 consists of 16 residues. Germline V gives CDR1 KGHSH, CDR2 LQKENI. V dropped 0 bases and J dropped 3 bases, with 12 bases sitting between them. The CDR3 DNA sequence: TGTGCCAGCTCACCACCAAGGACAACTTTCAATCAGCCCCAGCATTTT. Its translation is CASSPPRTTFNQPQHF.

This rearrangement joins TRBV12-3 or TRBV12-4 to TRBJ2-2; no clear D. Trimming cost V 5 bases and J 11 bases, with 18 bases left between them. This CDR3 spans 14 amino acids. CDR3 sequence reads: CASSPTTTGGELFF. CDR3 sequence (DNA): TGTGCCAGCAGTCCTACCACGACTGGCGGAGAGCTGTTTTTT.

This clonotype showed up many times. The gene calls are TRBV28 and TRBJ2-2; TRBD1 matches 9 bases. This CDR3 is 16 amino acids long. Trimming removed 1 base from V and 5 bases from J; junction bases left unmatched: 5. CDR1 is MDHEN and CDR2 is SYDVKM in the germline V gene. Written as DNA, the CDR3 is TGTGCCAGCAGTTTATTGGGGACAGGGAAGACCGGGGAGCTGTTTTTT. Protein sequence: CASSLLGTGKTGELFF. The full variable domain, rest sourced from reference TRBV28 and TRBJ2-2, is DVKVTQSSRYLVKRTGEKVFLECVQDMDHENMFWYRQDPGLGLRLIYFSYDVKMKEKGDIPEGYSVSREKKERFSLILESASTNQTSMYLCASSLLGTGKTGELFFGEGSRLTVL.

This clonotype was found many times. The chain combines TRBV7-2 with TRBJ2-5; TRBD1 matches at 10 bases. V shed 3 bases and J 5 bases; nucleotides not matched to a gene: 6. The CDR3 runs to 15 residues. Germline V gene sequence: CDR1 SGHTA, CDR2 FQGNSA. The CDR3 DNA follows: TGTGCCAGCAGCTTCGGGACAGGGGAAAGGGAGACCCAGTACTTC. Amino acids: CASSFGTGERETQYF.